This is a list of T cell receptor beta chains from one sample in a study of spatial heterogeneity in lung cancer. In TCRdb, the 5' RACE reads were re-called with MiXCR into one record per CDR3 protein. The sample holds about 5,200 distinct CDR3 sequences, less than 15% seen once. Sequencing used lung tumor tissue, obtained at surgery. These receptors all come from a male donor with early-stage non-small cell lung cancer. Both conserved end residues are part of each CDR3.

V	length	J	CDR3
TRBV27	22	TRBJ2-7	CASSFEAVLASGGTPGGGEQYF
TRBV6-1	15	TRBJ1-2	CASRPQGVGGYGYTF
TRBV6-6	17	TRBJ2-3	CASSYPQRGTNTDTQYF
TRBV7-2	14	TRBJ1-4	CASSRQATNEKLFF
TRBV20-1	14	TRBJ2-1	CSVRVVTGLNEQFF
TRBV29-1	18	TRBJ2-3	CSVEDGGLAGRGTDTQYF
TRBV6-1	14	TRBJ1-5	CASSRGYGNQPQHF
TRBV20-1	13	TRBJ2-1	CSARTSGYNEQFF
TRBV21-1	15	TRBJ2-2	CASSPGQENTGELFF
TRBV20-1	13	TRBJ2-1	CSARLPSGNEQFF
TRBV7-2	17	TRBJ2-1	CASSPGPGLADYNEQFF
TRBV20-1	14	TRBJ2-1	CSARDQALYNEQFF
TRBV2	16	TRBJ2-6	CASSPRRRSGANVLTF
TRBV7-6	13	TRBJ1-1	CASSLSKNTEAFF
TRBV20-1	12	TRBJ2-3	CSAQTTPDTQYF
TRBV30	15	TRBJ1-5	CAWRKQGASNQPQHF
TRBV6-5	14	TRBJ1-1	CASSYLDRGAEAFF
TRBV12-3/TRBV12-4	13	TRBJ1-5	CASSDSGDQPQHF
TRBV5-1	14	TRBJ2-3	CASSLRQGGDTQYF